A single sample is the source of the 12 T cell receptor beta chains below, sequenced in a study of breast tumors, draining lymph nodes, adjacent tissues. The lymph nodes were axillary draining lymph nodes from breast cancer patients. TCRdb ran MiXCR on the multiplex PCR reads and lists one entry per CDR3 protein. The top ten hold roughly 4% of the sample, which has 150,000 to 250,000 distinct CDR3 sequences, roughly 29% seen once. Input material: axillary lymph node tissue. These receptors were taken from a female donor with breast cancer. Some clones in this sample may be carry-over from other donors' samples.

The chain employs TRBV12-3 or TRBV12-4 and TRBJ1-3; D gene unclear. Trimming took off 5 bases at V and 8 bases at J, with 13 bases between the two ends. CDR3 length equals 13 residues. DNA for the CDR3: TGTGCCAGCAGTGGACTAGCGGGAGACACCATATATTTT. Its protein is CASSGLAGDTIYF.

This clonotype was counted ten times or more. At one end the junction does not follow the germline gene, possibly because of a read error. This rearrangement joins TRBV20-1 to TRBJ2-7; 8 bases fit TRBD2. Germline assignment: CDR1 DFQATT and CDR2 SNEGSKA (reference sequence). There are 15 residues in the CDR3. The DNA for the CDR3 is TGCAGTGCTAGTGTCCCTAGCGGGCTCTCCTACGAGCAGTACTTT. Residues: CSASVPSGLSYEQYF.

On this clonotype itself: This clone may be a read error of a much larger clone one base away. The J gene is TRBJ2-1, the V gene TRBV13, with a weak D call TRBD2 (6 bases). Germline CDR1 PRHDT, CDR2 FYEKMQ (reference sequence). The length of the CDR3 is 13 residues. V was trimmed by 2 bases and J by 11 bases, leaving 13 bases between them. The CDR3 DNA follows: TGTGCCAGCAGCTTACGTTTGGGACTTCAGCAGTTCTTC. Its protein product is CASSLRLGLQQFF.

This clonotype has at least ten counts. The rearrangement joins TRBV20-1 to TRBJ2-7; the match to TRBD2 covers 9 bases. J was trimmed by 4 bases and V by 6 bases; bases with no gene match: 13. This CDR3 is 15 amino acids long. CDR1 and CDR2 from the germline V gene are DFQATT and SNEGSKA (reference sequence). The CDR3 DNA reads TGCAGTGCCCGCGGGAGGGGGCTAGCGGAATACGAGCAGTACTTC. Its translation is CSARGRGLAEYEQYF.

At least ten counts were recorded for this clonotype. The chain combines TRBV12-3 or TRBV12-4 with TRBJ2-1, with D perhaps TRBD2 (7 bases). The CDR3 is 15 residues long. Trimming took off 7 bases at V and 9 bases at J, with 22 bases between the two ends. CDR3 in amino acids: CASTIRRAGAGEQFF. CDR3 nucleotides: TGTGCCAGCACCATTCGGAGGGCGGGGGCTGGTGAGCAGTTCTTC.

Of note for this clonotype: Possible read error: a much larger clone is one base away. V is TRBV28 and J is TRBJ1-3; perhaps TRBD1 as D (5 bases). Germline V gene sequence: CDR1 MDHEN, CDR2 SYDVKM. CDR3 length: 12 residues. CDR3 nucleotides: TGTGCCAGCGACAGCTCTGGAAACACCATATGTTTT. Translated, it gives CASDSSGNTICF.

Comment on this clonotype: The junction shows a germline mismatch at one end, possibly a read error. This chain connects TRBV2 to TRBJ1-3; 9 nucleotides agree with TRBD1. This CDR3 region has 14 residues. Looked up from germline, CDR1 is SNHLY and CDR2 is FYNNEI. The CDR3 sequence: CASSWTGAGNTTHF. As DNA, the CDR3 is TGTGCCAGCAGTTGGACAGGGGCTGGAAACACCACACATTTT.

There are many counts of this clonotype. The chain has TRBV7-9 and TRBJ2-5; D remains ambiguous. The germline V gene has CDR1 SEHNR and CDR2 FQNEAQ (reference sequence). Trimming removed 5 bases at V and 3 bases at J, with 10 bases between. This CDR3 has 13 amino acids. The CDR3 protein is CASSRFREETQYF. The CDR3 nucleotides are TGTGCCAGCAGCCGTTTCCGGGAAGAGACCCAGTACTTC.

In this sample, this clonotype turned up once. A read error may be the cause here, since a much bigger clone is one base away. This chain links TRBV6-5 with TRBJ2-3; D possibly corresponds to TRBD2 (6 bases). The CDR3 has 12 amino acids. Germline V gene sequence: CDR1 MNHEY, CDR2 SVGAGI. The CDR3 sequence is CASGRRTDAQYF. The CDR3 DNA sequence: TGTGCCAGCGGGAGGAGAACAGATGCGCAGTATTTT.

This clonotype was counted many times. The J gene is TRBJ2-5, the V gene TRBV2; the match to TRBD2 covers 8 bases. J gave up 0 bases and V 4 bases, and 4 bases lay outside the gene matches. The germline gives CDR1 SNHLY, CDR2 FYNNEI. The CDR3 sequence is 15 residues long. The CDR3 protein is CASSGGGQYQETQYF. The CDR3 DNA reads as TGTGCCAGCAGTGGCGGGGGGCAGTACCAAGAGACCCAGTACTTC.

This clonotype has just a few counts. The chain is built from TRBV5-5 and TRBJ1-1; 9 bases agree with TRBD1. Trimming at V came to 4 bases and at J to 6 bases, leaving 13 bases not matched to a gene. Looked up from germline, CDR1 is SGHKS and CDR2 is YYEKEE (reference sequence). The CDR3 runs to 16 residues. This CDR3 reads CASSLGTGNRGAEAFF. CDR3 sequence (DNA): TGTGCCAGCAGCCTAGGGACAGGGAATCGGGGGGCTGAAGCTTTCTTT.

Points on this clonotype: No conserved phenylalanine or tryptophan ends this CDR3, so it is likely a read error. No DNA is shown, since the ends of the CDR3 on it are uncertain; the CDR3 is the one TCRdb lists. This rearrangement joins TRBV5-4 to TRBJ2-3; whether TRBD2, the table's D call, matches the DNA was not checked. The V gene's germline CDR1 is SGHNT and CDR2 YYREEE (reference sequence). Counting both end residues, the CDR3 totals 10 amino acids. CDR3 residues: CASSPGTSNG.